This TCR beta chain was documented in a study of T cell repertoires in cytomegalovirus infection. Study background: Both CMV infection and a matching HLA type were indicated by public TCR beta signatures.

TCRdb called the reads again in MiXCR, with one record for every CDR3 protein. Here the sample spans approximately 70,000 distinct CDR3 sequences, about 22% being singletons. In this sample, this clonotype turned up many times. Antigen unknown. CDR3 length equals 13 residues. The germline V and J ends were trimmed by 3 bases and 7 bases, with 7 bases remaining between them. Germline-derived CDR1 and CDR2 are SGHTA and FQGNSA. Sample: PBMCs, sequenced either directly or after in vitro stimulation (not recorded which). The V and J genes are TRBV7-2 and TRBJ1-6; D is undetermined. The clonotype comes from a human donor in good health (CMV status not recorded). Some clones in this sample may be carry-over from other donors' samples. CDR3 sequence: CASSFSGNSPLHF. In DNA form, the CDR3 reads TGTGCCAGCAGCTTTAGTGGGAATTCACCCCTCCACTTT.